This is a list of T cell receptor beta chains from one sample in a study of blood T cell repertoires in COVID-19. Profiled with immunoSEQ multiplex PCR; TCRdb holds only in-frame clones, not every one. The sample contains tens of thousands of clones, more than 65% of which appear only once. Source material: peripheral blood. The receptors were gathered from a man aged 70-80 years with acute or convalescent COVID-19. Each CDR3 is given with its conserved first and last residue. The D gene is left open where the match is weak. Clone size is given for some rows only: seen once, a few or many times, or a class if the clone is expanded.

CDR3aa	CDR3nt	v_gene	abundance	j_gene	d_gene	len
CASSAGADTEAFF	TGCGCCAGCAGCGCAGGAGCGGACACTGAAGCTTTCTTT	TRBV5-1	-	TRBJ1-1	-	13
CASSPGTAGELFF	TGTGCCAGCTCACCGGGGACTGCCGGGGAGCTGTTTTTT	TRBV18	-	TRBJ2-2	-	13
CASSPLRAYNEQFF	TGTGCCAGCAGCCCCCTGAGGGCCTACAATGAGCAGTTCTTC	TRBV6-6	-	TRBJ2-1	-	14
CASSERLGQGKAGELFF	TGCGCCAGCAGTGAGCGACTGGGACAGGGGAAAGCCGGGGAGCTGTTTTTT	TRBV10-2	-	TRBJ2-2	TRBD1	17
CASSLTGGYQPQHF	TGTGCCAGCTCTCTGACAGGGGGATATCAGCCCCAGCATTTT	TRBV18	-	TRBJ1-5	TRBD1	14
CASSIATGKSADTQYF	TGTGCCAGTAGTATTGCGACAGGGAAGAGCGCAGATACGCAGTATTTT	TRBV19	-	TRBJ2-3	TRBD1	16
CASSSTRSGGGTDTQYF	TGTGCCAGCAGCTCTACCCGCAGCGGGGGAGGTACAGATACGCAGTATTTT	TRBV2	-	TRBJ2-3	TRBD2	17
CASSFRGAAYEQYF	TGTGCCAGCAGCTTCAGGGGGGCCGCCTACGAGCAGTACTTC	TRBV5-4	-	TRBJ2-7	-	14
CASIRTSGGQETQYF	TGTGCCAGCATCCGGACTAGCGGGGGCCAAGAGACCCAGTACTTC	TRBV2	few	TRBJ2-5	TRBD2	15
CATSREDRGLNNEQFF	TGTGCCACCAGCAGAGAGGACAGGGGGCTGAACAATGAGCAGTTCTTC	TRBV15	-	TRBJ2-1	TRBD1	16
CASSLTSGVYNEQFF	TGCGCCAGCAGCCTGACTAGCGGGGTTTACAATGAGCAGTTCTTC	TRBV4-1	few	TRBJ2-1	TRBD2	15
CASSPTSGGATGELFF	TGTGCCAGCAGCCCTACTAGCGGGGGGGCCACCGGGGAGCTGTTTTTT	TRBV5-4	-	TRBJ2-2	TRBD2	16
CASSLTRAEQFF	TGTGCCAGCAGCTTAACCAGGGCTGAGCAGTTCTTC	TRBV13	-	TRBJ2-1	-	12
CAISGGLAGGPRGETQYF	TGTGCCATCAGTGGAGGACTAGCGGGGGGCCCAAGGGGGGAGACCCAGTACTTC	TRBV10-3	-	TRBJ2-5	TRBD2	18
CASSLDPGEDSPLHF	TGTGCCAGCAGCTTAGATCCGGGGGAGGATTCACCCCTCCACTTT	TRBV11-2	few	TRBJ1-6	-	15
CASSLNEGGGYTF	TGTGCCAGCAGCTTAAATGAGGGGGGGGGCTACACCTTC	TRBV7-3	few	TRBJ1-2	-	13
CASSRTSSAYNEQFF	TGTGCCAGCAGCCGGACTAGTAGTGCCTACAATGAGCAGTTCTTC	TRBV6-6	-	TRBJ2-1	TRBD2	15
CATSRELAEAGRGYTF	TGTGCCACCAGCAGAGAACTAGCCGAGGCAGGGAGAGGCTACACCTTC	TRBV15	-	TRBJ1-2	-	16
CASSIRGTRGYTF	TGTGCCAGTAGTATAAGGGGGACGAGGGGCTACACCTTC	TRBV19	-	TRBJ1-2	-	13
CASRQDSYTGELFF	TGTGCCAGCAGGCAGGACTCCTACACCGGGGAGCTGTTTTTT	TRBV6-5	-	TRBJ2-2	-	14
CASSLGTGYGETQYF	TGTGCCAGCAGCTTAGGAACAGGGTATGGGGAGACCCAGTACTTC	TRBV11-2	once	TRBJ2-5	-	15
CASSEQGGSGNTIYF	TGTGCCAGCAGCGAACAGGGGGGCTCTGGAAACACCATATATTTT	TRBV7-2	-	TRBJ1-3	TRBD1	15
CASSQDRTGSTEAFF	TGCGCCAGCAGCCAAGATCGGACAGGGAGCACTGAAGCTTTCTTT	TRBV4-1	-	TRBJ1-1	TRBD1	15
CASSQSGVVNTEAFF	TGTGCCAGCAGCCAATCGGGGGTGGTGAACACTGAAGCTTTCTTT	TRBV3-1/TRBV3-2	-	TRBJ1-1	-	15
CASSPSGGAGTGELFF	TGTGCCAGCAGCCCCAGCGGGGGGGCTGGCACCGGGGAGCTGTTTTTT	TRBV7-3	-	TRBJ2-2	TRBD2	16
CASSLAGGHGELFF	TGTGCCAGCAGCTTGGCGGGGGGCCACGGGGAGCTGTTTTTT	TRBV5-5	-	TRBJ2-2	-	14
CASSLTSGGSGTDTQYF	TGTGCCAGCAGTTTAACTAGCGGGGGGTCGGGCACAGATACGCAGTATTTT	TRBV28	-	TRBJ2-3	TRBD2	17
CAISESRGFSGNTIYF	TGTGCCATCAGTGAGTCACGGGGTTTCTCTGGAAACACCATATATTTT	TRBV10-3	-	TRBJ1-3	-	16
CASSQGGRWNQPQHF	TGCGCCAGCAGTCAAGGGGGCCGTTGGAATCAGCCCCAGCATTTT	TRBV4-1	-	TRBJ1-5	TRBD1	15
CASSIKGTSDEQFF	TGTGCCAGTAGTATAAAGGGGACTAGCGATGAGCAGTTCTTC	TRBV19	-	TRBJ2-1	TRBD2	14
CASSPTSQETQYF	TGTGCCAGCAGTCCGACTAGTCAAGAGACCCAGTACTTC	TRBV6-5	-	TRBJ2-5	-	13
CASGRTAATDTQYF	TGCGCCAGCGGAAGAACGGCAGCGACAGATACGCAGTATTTT	TRBV4-1	many	TRBJ2-3	-	14
CASSSHREETQYF	TGTGCCAGCAGCAGCCACAGGGAGGAGACCCAGTACTTC	TRBV21-1	few	TRBJ2-5	-	13
CSASDRTGGGSHEQYF	TGCAGTGCTAGTGATCGAACAGGGGGCGGCAGCCACGAGCAGTACTTC	TRBV20-1	-	TRBJ2-7	TRBD1	16
CASSEADSLYEQYF	TGTGCCAGCAGTGAAGCAGACAGCCTCTACGAGCAGTACTTC	TRBV6-1	-	TRBJ2-7	-	14
CASSDSRTGELFF	TGTGCCAGCAGTGACTCCCGGACCGGGGAGCTGTTTTTT	TRBV6-4	-	TRBJ2-2	-	13
CASTLEGQRNSPLHF	TGTGCCAGCACCTTAGAGGGACAGAGAAATTCACCCCTCCACTTT	TRBV28	few	TRBJ1-6	TRBD1	15
CASSLVPSGGPGGETQYF	TGTGCCAGCAGTTTAGTTCCTAGCGGGGGGCCAGGGGGAGAGACCCAGTACTTC	TRBV28	-	TRBJ2-5	TRBD2	18
CASSSDRRSEQFF	TGTGCCAGCAGCTCTGACCGGAGGAGTGAGCAGTTCTTC	TRBV9	once	TRBJ2-1	-	13
CASSLRDSGGYNEQFF	TGCGCCAGCAGCTTGAGGGATAGCGGGGGATACAATGAGCAGTTCTTC	TRBV5-1	-	TRBJ2-1	TRBD2	16
CASSDSRPGGPLHF	TGTGCCAGCAGTGACAGCAGGCCGGGGGGACCCCTCCACTTT	TRBV2	-	TRBJ1-6	-	14
CASSPALLAGIAKNIQYF	TGTGCCAGCAGCCCCGCCTTACTAGCGGGGATAGCCAAAAACATTCAGTACTTC	TRBV7-9	-	TRBJ2-4	TRBD2	18
CASSFEGGVNNEQFF	TGTGCCAGCAGTTTCGAGGGGGGGGTTAACAATGAGCAGTTCTTC	TRBV27	-	TRBJ2-1	-	15
CASSWDRVKEQFF	TGTGCCAGCAGTTGGGACAGGGTAAAAGAGCAGTTCTTC	TRBV6-5	-	TRBJ2-1	TRBD1	13
CASSLAAGGYTGELFF	TGCGCCAGCAGCTTGGCCGCGGGCGGATACACCGGGGAGCTGTTTTTT	TRBV5-1	-	TRBJ2-2	-	16
CASSQRWEDEKLFF	TGTGCCAGCAGCCAACGATGGGAGGATGAAAAACTGTTTTTT	TRBV3-1/TRBV3-2	-	TRBJ1-4	-	14
CASRGTGGFNQPQHF	TGTGCCAGCAGGGGGACAGGAGGCTTCAATCAGCCCCAGCATTTT	TRBV27	-	TRBJ1-5	TRBD1	15